This TCR beta chain was identified during a study of control samples from healthy donors and cancer patients. The repertoire was sequenced with immunoSEQ multiplex PCR; TCRdb's copy has only in-frame clones and lacks some. The sample yields about 61,000 clones, roughly 89% seen once. The CDR3 runs 14 residues. Per the germline V gene, CDR1 is SQVTM and CDR2 is ANQGSEA. V was clipped by 1 base and J by 12 bases; unmatched bases: 6. This clone was recorded only once. This sequence originates from a man aged 55 to 70 with colorectal cancer. The chain has TRBV29-1 and TRBJ2-1; 13 bases align to TRBD2. The sequenced sample was PBMCs. CDR3 DNA: TGCAGCGTTGAAGCCCGGACTAGCGGGGGTGGGCAGTTCTTC. This translates into CSVEARTSGGGQFF.